This TCR beta chain emerged from a study of cytomegalovirus exposure and HLA in healthy donors. CDR1 is SGHAT, CDR2 FQNNGV, per germline. The CDR3 has 17 amino acids. Between the trimmed V and J ends, which lost 1 base and 1 base, there was a span of 14 bases. Study-wide results and caveats: A later analysis appeared to link common viral pathogens to several of the most significant clusters.

With respect to this clone: Its matching antigen is unknown.

In the PCR, 60 Vbeta and 13 Jbeta primers were used. As originally analysed: An analysis that came later counted 73 million or so unique TCR beta chains, 10 million to 11 million shared. Assay: immunoSEQ multiplex PCR; the TCRdb copy retains only in-frame clones and omits some. The V and J calls and clone size are taken from that table; D and trimming were inferred from the DNA. This listing includes 150,000 to 200,000 clones. The source material was PBMCs. This TCR derives from a woman under 30 in good health and CMV-seropositive. The chain is built from TRBV11-2 and TRBJ2-1; perhaps TRBD1 as D (5 bases). The CDR3 loop is CASSLARRVASYNEQFF. Here the CDR3 DNA reads TGTGCCAGCAGCTTAGCCCGCAGGGTTGCGTCCTACAATGAGCAGTTCTTC.